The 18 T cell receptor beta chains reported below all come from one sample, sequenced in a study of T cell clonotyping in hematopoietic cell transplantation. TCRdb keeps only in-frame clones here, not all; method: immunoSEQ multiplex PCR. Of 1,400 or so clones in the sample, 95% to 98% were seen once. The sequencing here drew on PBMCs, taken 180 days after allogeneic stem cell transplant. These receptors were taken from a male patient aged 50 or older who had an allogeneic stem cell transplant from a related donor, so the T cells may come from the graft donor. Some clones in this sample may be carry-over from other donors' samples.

CDR3 in amino acids: CATMSDGYTF. The CDR3 nucleotides read TGTGCCACCATGTCGGATGGCTACACCTTC. This chain joins TRBV10-3 and TRBJ1-2; D is unresolved. The V gene's germline CDR1 is ENHRY and CDR2 SYGVKD. Trimming shortened V by 10 bases and J by 6 bases, and 9 bases separated the two germline ends. This CDR3 contains 10 residues.

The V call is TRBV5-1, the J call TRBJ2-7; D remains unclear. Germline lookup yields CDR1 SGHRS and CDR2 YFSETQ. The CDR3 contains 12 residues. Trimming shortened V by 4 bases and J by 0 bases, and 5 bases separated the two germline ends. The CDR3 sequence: CASSLPSYEQYF. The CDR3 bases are TGCGCCAGCAGCCTCCCCTCCTACGAGCAGTACTTC.

This chain's CDR3 is CAISGARVREVTEAFF. The CDR3 nucleotides are TGTGCCATCAGTGGGGCACGCGTCAGGGAGGTCACTGAAGCTTTCTTT. This rearrangement joins TRBV10-3 to TRBJ1-1, with D tentatively TRBD1 (5 bases). V gave up 4 bases and J gave up 4 bases, with 19 bases separating them. The CDR3 contains 16 residues. Germline CDR1 is ENHRY and CDR2 is SYGVKD.

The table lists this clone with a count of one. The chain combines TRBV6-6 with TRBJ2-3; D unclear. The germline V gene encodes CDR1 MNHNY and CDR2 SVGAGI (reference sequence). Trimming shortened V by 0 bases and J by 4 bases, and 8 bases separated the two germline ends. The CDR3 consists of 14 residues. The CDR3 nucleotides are TGTGCCAGCAGTTACTCGGTATCCTCAGATACGCAGTATTTT. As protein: CASSYSVSSDTQYF.

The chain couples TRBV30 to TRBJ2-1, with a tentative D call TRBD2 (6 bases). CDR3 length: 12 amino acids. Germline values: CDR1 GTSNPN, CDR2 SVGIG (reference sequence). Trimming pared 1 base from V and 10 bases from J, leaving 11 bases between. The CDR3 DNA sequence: TGTGCCTGGAGTGACCGACTAGAAGAGCAGTTCTTC. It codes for CAWSDRLEEQFF. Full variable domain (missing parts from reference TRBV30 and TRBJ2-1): SQTIHQWPATLVQPVGSPLSLECTVEGTSNPNLYWYRQAAGRGLQLLFYSVGIGQISSEVPQNLSASRPQDRQFILSSKKLLLSDSGFYLCAWSDRLEEQFFGPGTRLTVL.

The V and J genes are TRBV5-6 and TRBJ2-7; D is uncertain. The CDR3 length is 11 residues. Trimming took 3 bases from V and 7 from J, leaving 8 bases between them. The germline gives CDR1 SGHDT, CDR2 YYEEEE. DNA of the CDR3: TGTGCCAGCAGCTCCAATTTAGAGCAGTACTTC. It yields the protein CASSSNLEQYF.

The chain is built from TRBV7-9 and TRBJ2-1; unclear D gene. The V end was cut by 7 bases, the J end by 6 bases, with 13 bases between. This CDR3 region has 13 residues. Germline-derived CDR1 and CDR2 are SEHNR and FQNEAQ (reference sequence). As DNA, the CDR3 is TGTGCCAGCACCAACGGGCCTCGCAATGAGCAGTTCTTC. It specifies CASTNGPRNEQFF. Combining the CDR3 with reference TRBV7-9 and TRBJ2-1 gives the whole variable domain DTGVSQNPRHKITKRGQNVTFRCDPISEHNRLYWYRQTLGQGPEFLTYFQNEAQLEKSRLLSDRFSAERPKGSFSTLEIQRTEQGDSAMYLCASTNGPRNEQFFGPGTRLTVL.

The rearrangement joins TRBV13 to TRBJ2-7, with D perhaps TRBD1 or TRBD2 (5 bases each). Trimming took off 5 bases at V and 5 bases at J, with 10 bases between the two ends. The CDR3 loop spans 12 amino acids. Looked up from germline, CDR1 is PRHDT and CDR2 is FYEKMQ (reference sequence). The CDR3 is CASSPRGDEQYF. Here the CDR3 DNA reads TGTGCCAGCAGCCCCCGAGGGGACGAGCAGTACTTC.

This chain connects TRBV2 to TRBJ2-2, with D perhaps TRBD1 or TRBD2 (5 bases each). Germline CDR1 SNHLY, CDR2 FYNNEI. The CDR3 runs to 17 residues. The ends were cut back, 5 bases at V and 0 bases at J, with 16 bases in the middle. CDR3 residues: CASSFSLGTANTGELFF. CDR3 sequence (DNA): TGTGCCAGCAGTTTTTCACTCGGGACGGCGAACACCGGGGAGCTGTTTTTT.

The CDR3 reads CASSIGGDYGYTF. CDR3 bases: TGCGCCAGCAGCATTGGGGGAGACTATGGCTACACCTTC. The rearrangement joins TRBV5-1 to TRBJ1-2; tentatively, D is TRBD1 (5 bases). V lost 4 bases to trimming and J lost 3 bases, with 10 bases between them. This CDR3 contains 13 residues. CDR1 is SGHRS and CDR2 is YFSETQ in the germline V gene.

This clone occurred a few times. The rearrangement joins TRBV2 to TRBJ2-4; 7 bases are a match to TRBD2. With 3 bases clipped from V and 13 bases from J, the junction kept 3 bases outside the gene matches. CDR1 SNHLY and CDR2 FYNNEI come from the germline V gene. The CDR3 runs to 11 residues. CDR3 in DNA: TGTGCCAGCAGTGAGGGAGGGCCCCAGTACTTC. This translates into CASSEGGPQYF.

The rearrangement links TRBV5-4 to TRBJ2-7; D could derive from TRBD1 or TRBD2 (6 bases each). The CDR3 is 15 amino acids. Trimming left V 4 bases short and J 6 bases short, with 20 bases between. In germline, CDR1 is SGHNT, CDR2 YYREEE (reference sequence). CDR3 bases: TGTGCCAGCAGCACTGGAGGGACACACACGTCCGAGCAGTACTTC. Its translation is CASSTGGTHTSEQYF.

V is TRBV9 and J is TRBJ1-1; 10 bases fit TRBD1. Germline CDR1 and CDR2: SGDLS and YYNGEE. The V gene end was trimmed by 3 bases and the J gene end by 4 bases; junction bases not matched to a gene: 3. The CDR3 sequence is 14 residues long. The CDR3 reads CASSGTGGVTEAFF. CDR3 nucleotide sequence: TGTGCCAGCAGCGGGACAGGGGGAGTCACTGAAGCTTTCTTT. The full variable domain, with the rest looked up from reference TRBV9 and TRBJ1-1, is DSGVTQTPKHLITATGQRVTLRCSPRSGDLSVYWYQQSLDQGLQFLIQYYNGEERAKGNILERFSAQQFPDLHSELNLSSLELGDSALYFCASSGTGGVTEAFFGQGTRLTVV.

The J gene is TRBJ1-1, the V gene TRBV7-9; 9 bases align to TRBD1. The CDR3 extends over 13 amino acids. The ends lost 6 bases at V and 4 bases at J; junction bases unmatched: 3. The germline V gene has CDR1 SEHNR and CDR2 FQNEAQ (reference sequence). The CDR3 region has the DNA TGTGCCAGCAGTATGACAGGGGGCACTGAAGCTTTCTTT. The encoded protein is CASSMTGGTEAFF.

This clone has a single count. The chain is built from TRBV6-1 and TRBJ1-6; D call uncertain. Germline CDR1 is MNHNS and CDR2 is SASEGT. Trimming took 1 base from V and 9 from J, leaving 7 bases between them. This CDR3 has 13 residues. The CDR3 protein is CASSEGKVSPLHF. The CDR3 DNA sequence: TGTGCCAGCAGTGAAGGTAAAGTTTCACCCCTCCACTTT.

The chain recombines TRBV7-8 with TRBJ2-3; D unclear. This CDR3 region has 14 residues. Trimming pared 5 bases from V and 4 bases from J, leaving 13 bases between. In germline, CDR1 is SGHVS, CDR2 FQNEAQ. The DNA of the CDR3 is TGTGCCAGCAGCCCAAGGGTCGGCGCAGATACGCAGTATTTT. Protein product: CASSPRVGADTQYF.

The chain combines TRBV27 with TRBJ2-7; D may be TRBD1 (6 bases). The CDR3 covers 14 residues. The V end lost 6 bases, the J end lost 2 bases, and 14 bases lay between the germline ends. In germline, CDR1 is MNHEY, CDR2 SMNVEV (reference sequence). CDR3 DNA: TGTGCCAGCAGGGAGACCGGGACACCCTACGAGCAGTACTTC. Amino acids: CASRETGTPYEQYF.

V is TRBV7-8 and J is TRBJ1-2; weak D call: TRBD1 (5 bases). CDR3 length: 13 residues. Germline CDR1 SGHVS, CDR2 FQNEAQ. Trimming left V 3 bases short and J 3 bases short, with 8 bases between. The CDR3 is CASSLGTYYGYTF. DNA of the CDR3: TGTGCCAGCAGCTTGGGGACCTACTATGGCTACACCTTC.